These 19 T cell receptor beta chains were all obtained from the same sample, sequenced in a study of blood T cells in healthy people across ages (dated by TCRdb to 2015 to 2017). The library came from 5' RACE. A second PCR of roughly 6 to 12 cycles was performed with a sample-barcoded 5' primer and a J-beta primer mix. Through fastp at Q25 and MiXCR, TCRdb rebuilt clones from the public reads, retaining in-frame beta chains. Rows with one shared CDR3 protein collapse into an entry with the most common genes and DNA. The sample records around 1,900,000 distinct CDR3 sequences, approximately 40% of which are singletons. The top ten hold about 21% of the sample. Sequenced: blood. The receptor set was obtained from a human donor in good health.

This chain uses TRBV7-2 with TRBJ2-3, with 11 bases that match TRBD2. This CDR3 has 16 amino acids. The V gene's germline CDR1 is SGHTA and CDR2 FQGNSA. V gave up 5 bases and J gave up 3 bases; unmatched junction bases: 7. The CDR3 DNA reads as TGTGCCAGCAGCCCTTGGGCTAGCGGGGGGACAGATACGCAGTATTTT. Amino acid sequence: CASSPWASGGTDTQYF.

The chain couples TRBV27 to TRBJ2-3; D is possibly TRBD2 (7 bases). Trimming left V 6 bases short and J 0 bases short, with 16 bases between. This CDR3 is built from 16 residues. The V gene's germline CDR1 is MNHEY and CDR2 SMNVEV (reference sequence). CDR3 sequence: CASSPPGGASTDTQYF. DNA of the CDR3: TGTGCCAGCAGCCCCCCTGGGGGGGCCAGCACAGATACGCAGTATTTT.

The chain combines TRBV7-9 with TRBJ1-2, with D unclear. Germline V CDR1 and CDR2: SEHNR, FQNEAQ (reference sequence). V was shortened by 5 bases and J by 2 bases, with 9 bases between the two germline ends. The CDR3 length is 13 residues. Here the CDR3 reads CASSVSLNYGYTF. The CDR3 DNA reads TGTGCCAGCAGCGTCTCCTTGAACTATGGCTACACCTTC.

This clonotype has a handful of counts. The CDR3 nucleotides read TGTGCCAGCAGCCGTATCCCGGGACAGGGGGCTCTTTGTCCCTACGAGCAGTACTTC. This encodes CASSRIPGQGALCPYEQYF. J is TRBJ2-7 and V is TRBV21-1; the DNA was not used to check the table's D call, TRBD1. TRBV21-1 is labeled a pseudogene. This CDR3 is built from 19 residues.

The rearrangement uses TRBV11-3 and TRBJ2-5; D gene unclear. Trimming removed 5 bases from V and 0 bases from J, with 16 bases in between. This CDR3 has 16 residues. Germline V lookup: CDR1 SGHNT, CDR2 YENEEA. The CDR3 DNA sequence: TGTGCCAGCAGCCGCGATGTTGGCACGTACCAAGAGACCCAGTACTTC. This encodes CASSRDVGTYQETQYF.

The V and J genes are TRBV24-1 and TRBJ2-1; 7 bases align to TRBD2. Germline loops: CDR1 KGHDR, CDR2 SFDVKD. V lost 5 bases to trimming and J lost 13 bases; unmatched junction nucleotides: 10. This CDR3 contains 13 residues. The CDR3 DNA reads as TGTGCCACCAGTGGTGGGGCGGGGGAGACCCAGTTCTTC. It codes for CATSGGAGETQFF.

The chain joins TRBV11-3 to TRBJ1-6, with a tentative D call TRBD1 (5 bases). The V gene's germline CDR1 is SGHNT and CDR2 YENEEA. The CDR3 is 13 amino acids. Between the trimmed V and J ends, which lost 8 bases and 10 bases, there was a span of 15 bases. CDR3 sequence reads: CASSFGGNSPLHF. The CDR3 DNA reads as TGTGCCAGCTCCTTTGGGGGAAACTCACCCCTCCACTTT.

The table lists this clonotype with many counts. V gene TRBV12-3 or TRBV12-4 combines with J gene TRBJ1-5; tentative D call: TRBD1 (5 bases). Trimming cost V 2 bases and J 5 bases, with 10 bases left between them. The CDR3 has 14 residues. This CDR3 reads CASSLQGGDQPQHF. The CDR3 nucleotides read TGTGCCAGCAGTTTACAGGGAGGGGATCAGCCCCAGCATTTT.

This clonotype was picked up a small number of times. Sequence at one end of the junction differs from germline and may be a read error. This chain links TRBV6-2 or TRBV6-3 with TRBJ1-2; 8 nucleotides agree with TRBD1. This CDR3 contains 13 residues. CDR1 and CDR2 from the germline V gene are MNHEY and SVGEGT. The CDR3 coding sequence is TGTGCCGGCAGCACACGGACAGGGTTTGGCTACACCTTC. Its translation: CAGSTRTGFGYTF.

The chain couples TRBV6-6 to TRBJ2-3; 11 nucleotides agree with TRBD2. The V and J ends lost 0 bases and 2 bases, in that order; junction bases with no gene match: 1. The germline V gene has CDR1 MNHNY and CDR2 SVGAGI (reference sequence). This CDR3 region has 16 residues. CDR3 sequence reads: CASSYSTSGDTDTQYF. DNA for the CDR3: TGTGCCAGCAGTTACTCGACTAGCGGGGACACAGATACGCAGTATTTT.

CDR3 protein: CASSYGTGGGTEAFF. DNA of the CDR3: TGCGCCAGCAGCTACGGGACAGGGGGAGGCACTGAAGCTTTCTTT. The chain links TRBV5-1 to TRBJ1-1; 11 nucleotides match TRBD1. Germline CDR1 and CDR2: SGHRS and YFSETQ. Losses at the gene ends were 3 bases for V and 4 bases for J; bases not matched to a gene: 5. The CDR3 totals 15 residues.

V usage is TRBV20-1 and J usage is TRBJ1-5, with D possibly being TRBD1 (6 bases). The germline CDR1 and CDR2 sequences are DFQATT and SNEGSKA (reference sequence). Between the trimmed V and J ends, which lost 0 bases and 2 bases, there was a span of 11 bases. This CDR3 has 15 residues. The CDR3: CSARDLRQGNQPQHF. In DNA, the CDR3 is TGCAGTGCTAGAGATCTGAGACAGGGCAATCAGCCCCAGCATTTT.

The chain links TRBV11-3 to TRBJ2-5; 12 bases align to TRBD2. The length of the CDR3 is 17 residues. The V gene's germline CDR1 is SGHNT and CDR2 YENEEA. The V segment lost 3 bases and the J segment 3 bases; nucleotides outside the gene matches: 8. As DNA, the CDR3 is TGTGCCAGCAGCTTTGGACTAGCGGGGTTGGGGGAAGAGACCCAGTACTTC. Amino acids: CASSFGLAGLGEETQYF.

The rearrangement joins TRBV27 to TRBJ2-6; maybe TRBD2 (5 bases). Germline V CDR1 and CDR2: MNHEY, SMNVEV (reference sequence). V lost 0 bases and J 3 bases, leaving 9 bases between the germline ends. CDR3 length equals 16 residues. DNA for the CDR3: TGTGCCAGCAGTTTATCGCCTGGGAGTGGGGCCAACGTCCTGACTTTC. Amino acid sequence: CASSLSPGSGANVLTF.

This chain uses TRBV13 with TRBJ2-7; D gene ambiguous. Trimming stripped 0 bases from V and 4 bases from J, with 13 bases between. The germline CDR1 and CDR2 sequences are PRHDT and FYEKMQ (reference sequence). The CDR3 spans 15 residues. The CDR3 is CASSLGGPAGYEQYF. CDR3 DNA: TGTGCCAGCAGCTTAGGGGGTCCCGCCGGTTACGAGCAGTACTTC. The whole variable domain, filled in from reference TRBV13 and TRBJ2-7, reads AAGVIQSPRHLIKEKRETATLKCYPIPRHDTVYWYQQGPGQDPQFLISFYEKMQSDKGSIPDRFSAQQFSDYHSELNMSSLELGDSALYFCASSLGGPAGYEQYFGPGTRLTVT.

The chain combines TRBV12-3 or TRBV12-4 with TRBJ2-7; maybe TRBD2 (6 bases). This CDR3 comprises 15 residues. Between the trimmed V and J ends, which lost 5 bases and 4 bases, there was a span of 18 bases. CDR3 sequence reads: CASSVMSGTGYEQYF. CDR3 bases: TGTGCCAGCAGTGTCATGTCTGGGACTGGATACGAGCAGTACTTC.

The gene calls are TRBV29-1 and TRBJ1-1, with 9 positions matching TRBD1. The V gene end was trimmed by 3 bases and the J gene end by 7 bases; junction bases not matched to a gene: 15. The CDR3 sequence is 16 residues long. Per germline, CDR1 SQVTM and CDR2 ANQGSEA. The CDR3 here is CSVDRGVDRGGVEAFF. CDR3 DNA: TGCAGCGTTGATCGTGGGGTGGACAGGGGCGGGGTTGAAGCTTTCTTT.

This clonotype was observed once. The chain recombines TRBV19 with TRBJ1-1; TRBD1 might be the D (5 bases). The CDR3 is made up of 14 amino acids. With 7 bases removed from V and 1 base from J, the gap between germline ends came to 13 bases. The V gene's germline CDR1 is LNHDA and CDR2 SQIVND (reference sequence). CDR3 sequence: CASTGGSPNTEAFF. CDR3 DNA: TGTGCCAGTACGGGGGGGAGCCCGAACACTGAAGCTTTCTTT.

This chain links TRBV15 with TRBJ1-2, with TRBD1 matching 12 bases. The CDR3 is made up of 15 amino acids. V was pared by 8 bases and J by 3 bases, with 7 bases of the junction left unmatched. CDR1 is LNHNV and CDR2 is YYDKDF in the germline V gene (reference sequence). CDR3 coding DNA: TGTGCCACCCTGGGACAGGGGGCCGCGGACTATGGCTACACCTTC. Translated: CATLGQGAADYGYTF.